This T cell receptor beta chain was profiled in a study of cytomegalovirus exposure and HLA in healthy donors. The PCR contained 60 Vbeta and 13 Jbeta primers. TCRdb keeps only in-frame clones here, not all; method: immunoSEQ multiplex PCR. The data contain about 160,000 clones, roughly 80% of them seen just once; the ten biggest clones take up 1.9%. Study-wide results and caveats: In an earlier analysis, in some 500 donors, most V segments appeared productive either ~87% or ~30% of the time. Follow-up analysis later connected one missense variant in DCLRE1C with trimming of TCR beta V- and J-genes.

This CDR3 is built from 14 residues. Germline V gives CDR1 ENHRY, CDR2 SYGVKD. To note about this clone: Its target is not known.

The source is a human donor in good health. Sequenced material: PBMCs. V gene TRBV10-3 combines with J gene TRBJ2-5; D is unresolved. The last part of the DNA fits TRBJ2-7 better; the J call may be wrong. CDR3 sequence (DNA): TGTGCCATCAGTGAATCGTTAAGCTCCTACGAGCAGTACTTC. Its protein is CAISESLSSYEQYF.